This paragraph covers one TCR beta chain sequence. The antigen is undetermined. At the deep level, the assay was run. Sequencing used immunoSEQ multiplex PCR; TCRdb keeps in-frame clones, though not all of them. The sample consists of around 2.5 million clones, over 85% of them appearing once. This CDR3 has 14 amino acids. Germline loops: CDR1 MNHNY, CDR2 SVGAGI (reference sequence). Trimming left V 11 bases short and J 5 bases short, with 19 bases between. This entry belongs to a study of shared clonotypes between healthy human individuals. General study points: Naive CD4 clonotype sharing across four donors was 5% to 6%. An effect of sequencing depth on clonotype sharing among donors was expected.

The sequencing sample was made of naive CD4+ T cells from PBMCs. This sample's subset: CD45RA+ positively selected. The sequence was collected from a man aged 18 to 29 in good health. Some clones in this sample may be carry-over from other donors' samples. The V call is TRBV6-6, the J call TRBJ2-1; D might be TRBD1 (5 bases). The CDR3: CAVEASLGHNEQFF. Written as DNA, the CDR3 is TGTGCCGTAGAAGCATCCTTGGGGCACAATGAGCAGTTCTTC.